This T cell receptor beta chain was found in a study of T cells in tumors after PD-1 blockade (dated by TCRdb to between 2019 and 2020). Study-wide context: Prior checkpoint blockade, systemic immunosuppressant use, and recent radiotherapy or other anti-cancer therapy within 4 weeks were grounds for patient exclusion. Treatment consisted of either cemiplimab 350 mg every 2 weeks or pembrolizumab 200 mg every 3 weeks. Some patients also continued taking vismodegib 150 mg daily during anti-PD-1 treatment. Tumor samples averaged nearly 27,000 TCR templates (range about 500-99,264) and approximately 6,000 unique clonotypes, 15 to 20-fold deeper than single-cell TCR sequencing. The study performed paired single-cell RNA and TCR sequencing on site-matched tumors from BCC or SCC patients before and after anti-PD-1 therapy. RECIST version 1.1 was the standard used to evaluate clinical response.

In its sample, this clone was seen a few times. Its target antigen remains unknown. Nothing much larger sits one base from this clone, and base qualities are not available. The meaning of the sample's time point label: before anti-PD-1 therapy. Before and after PD-1 blockade, tumor biopsies came from the same primary tumor, making the samples site-matched. Genomic DNA extracted from tumor biopsies or peripheral blood was used for bulk TCRbeta sequencing, with input ranging from roughly 600 ng to 6,004 ng. To detect rare clonotypes with greater sensitivity than single-cell TCR sequencing, bulk TCRbeta sequencing was done on the leftover biopsy material. All patients had histologically proven advanced or metastatic basal or squamous cell carcinoma and were poor candidates for surgical resection. The squamous cell carcinoma cohort comprised a handful of patients with serial tumor biopsies taken during anti-PD-1 treatment. Fresh biopsies came from the site of the primary tumor, and part of the tissue was kept in RNAlater for exome and bulk TCR sequencing.

Via the germline V gene, CDR1 is SGHDN and CDR2 FVKESK. Counted from cysteine to phenylalanine, this CDR3 has 12 amino acids. The only DNA kept is the CDR3, 36 bases in frame from the first base. Deletion took 4 bases off V and 10 bases off J, with a span of 13 bases between the germline ends. The full study reports these points: In squamous cell carcinoma, approximately 50% of expanded exhausted clones were novel versus 25% to 30% of other expanded CD8+ clones. Exhausted CD8+ clones expanded after therapy were found to be mostly novel clonotypes undetected pre-treatment, suggesting clonal replacement rather than reinvigoration of pre-existing clones. Approximately 41% of TCR clonotypes from the tumor were detected in blood, and certain novel exhausted tumor clones were present in blood collected before treatment, which suggests recruitment from the periphery. Clonal replacement was observed only between pre- and post-treatment samples and not between two pre-treatment samples, a pattern that was regarded as arguing against biopsy timing or location artifacts. The source of novel T cell clones was not identified and could include lymphoid organs or rare unexpanded clones within the tumor or its periphery.

The immunoSEQ platform was used for deep TCRbeta sequencing. From the authors' description of their analysis: For further analysis, only productive rearrangements were exported from the immunoSEQ Analyzer. A two-sided binomial test with a Bonferroni-corrected P below 0.01 was used to call clones that significantly expanded or contracted between timepoints. T cell phenotypes were assigned to bulk TCRbeta clonotypes by matching the clonotypes to single-cell RNA+TCR-seq clones with the same TCRbeta sequence. Using bulk TCR sequencing data, clone enrichment in tumor was calculated by dividing a clone's tumor frequency by the same clone's PBMC frequency. TCRs were grouped by GLIPH into specificity groups, defined as clusters of distinct TCRs likely recognizing common antigens via shared CDR3 motifs. The immuneACCESS repertoire file appears here via TCRdb, limited to in-frame rearrangements. These files lack a portion of the clones; in checked studies, under half of the deficit traces to unresolved V genes, and the cause of the others is not known. The V and J calls and clone size were taken over from that table, and D and trimming were inferred from the DNA. Counted in this sample were around 1,500 clones; 65% to 75% of them appeared once. The leading ten clones occupy less than 50% of the sample.

The sequence joins TRBV14 to TRBJ1-1; no D segment can be confidently identified. Specimen: tumor tissue, collected before anti-PD-1 treatment. The receptor was derived from a human donor with cutaneous squamous cell carcinoma. The CDR3 here reads CASSRPGGPAFF. The DNA is TGTGCCAGCAGCCGACCGGGCGGGCCAGCTTTCTTT.